This T cell receptor beta chain was recovered during a study of OX40 agonist ivuxolimab in advanced cancers. Study outcomes and limitations: The study found among the lowest clonal expansion in partial responders at 0.1-3.0 mg/kg.

This CDR3 has 13 amino acids. The V end was cut by 5 bases, the J end by 4 bases, with 11 bases between. Germline lookup yields CDR1 SGHAT and CDR2 FQDESV (reference sequence). The protocol was immunoSEQ multiplex PCR, while the TCRdb copy is restricted to in-frame clones and leaves out a portion. Seen here are about 82,000 clones, roughly nine tenths observed once, and the top ten hold 2% to 2.5%. Blood sampling was done at baseline, cycle 4 day 1, and cycle 7 day 1. This clone appeared a single time. Its antigen is unidentified. The receptor comes from an adult with an advanced solid tumor such as melanoma, head and neck, liver or kidney cancer. The rearrangement links TRBV11-1 to TRBJ1-1; the D gene is possibly TRBD1 (5 bases). Here the sequenced sample was CD4+ or CD8+ T cells sorted from blood, taken in a trial of the OX40 agonist ivuxolimab. DNA for the CDR3: TGTGCCAGCAGCCGACAGAGCGTCACTGAAGCTTTCTTT. Translation: CASSRQSVTEAFF. Based on the CDR3 plus reference TRBV11-1 and TRBJ1-1, the full variable domain is EAEVAQSPRYKITEKSQAVAFWCDPISGHATLYWYRQILGQGPELLVQFQDESVVDDSQLPKDRFSAERLKGVDSTLKIQPAELGDSAMYLCASSRQSVTEAFFGQGTRLTVV.